This entry lists 13 T cell receptor beta chains sequenced from one sample in a study of HIV-infected patients and healthy controls. cDNA was made from roughly 470 ng RNA using alpha and beta constant primers. Alpha and beta chain libraries were made separately by chain-specific third strand synthesis with multiplexing indices. TCRdb reprocessed the 5' RACE reads with MiXCR, giving one entry per CDR3 protein. This sample has around 11,000 distinct CDR3 sequences; around 6% occur once, and the top ten carry roughly 28%. Follow-up blood was drawn about 14 weeks, roughly three months, after antiretroviral therapy began. Whole blood was used without fractionation, so all unsorted peripheral T cells were included. Sequencing was performed on blood, taken during antiretroviral therapy. The receptors were sampled from an adult with HIV infection. The donor label of this sample is uncertain.

This clonotype was seen at least ten times. This sequence joins TRBV12-3 or TRBV12-4 and TRBJ2-1; 10 bases fit TRBD2. Unmatched junction bases numbered 4, after V lost 1 base and J lost 7 bases. The CDR3 has 15 residues. CDR3 protein: CASSLGASGSNEQFF. CDR3 in DNA: TGTGCCAGCAGTTTAGGGGCTAGCGGGAGTAATGAGCAGTTCTTC.

This clonotype is medium-sized in the sample. The chain combines TRBV6-4 with TRBJ2-1; D ambiguous. Between the trimmed V and J ends, which lost 5 bases and 8 bases, there was a span of 13 bases. CDR3 length: 13 residues. Germline loops: CDR1 MRHNA, CDR2 SNTAGT. This CDR3 is CASSLEVLYEQFF. DNA for the CDR3: TGTGCCAGCAGTCTAGAGGTTCTCTATGAGCAGTTCTTC.

This clonotype was detected ten times or more. The chain combines TRBV7-8 with TRBJ1-5; D is possibly TRBD1 (5 bases). From germline, CDR1 is SGHVS and CDR2 FQNEAQ. The CDR3 has 13 residues. The germline V and J ends were trimmed by 1 base and 6 bases, with 7 bases remaining between them. The CDR3 loop is CASSLGGLQPQHF. The CDR3 nucleotides read TGTGCCAGCAGCTTAGGGGGCCTTCAGCCCCAGCATTTT. The whole variable domain, remainder taken from reference TRBV7-8 and TRBJ1-5, is GAGVSQSPRYKVAKRGQDVALRCDPISGHVSLFWYQQALGQGPEFLTYFQNEAQLDKSGLPSDRFFAERPEGSVSTLKIQRTQQEDSAVYLCASSLGGLQPQHFGDGTRLSIL.

This clonotype is termed medium-sized. V gene TRBV18 combines with J gene TRBJ2-6; a weak D match, TRBD2 (5 bases). The CDR3 totals 15 residues. The V end was cut by 6 bases, the J end by 4 bases, with 13 bases between. Germline V gene data show CDR1 as KGHSH and CDR2 as LQKENI. CDR3 DNA: TGTGCCAGCTCCCTCCCGGGGTCCGGGGCCAACGTCCTGACTTTC. The encoded protein is CASSLPGSGANVLTF.

This clonotype was seen repeatedly, ten times or more. The V call is TRBV7-9, the J call TRBJ2-3; 12 positions match TRBD2. The CDR3 loop spans 14 amino acids. V shed 10 bases, J shed 4 bases, and the junction held 6 bases outside the gene matches. Germline V CDR1 and CDR2: SEHNR, FQNEAQ (reference sequence). The CDR3 DNA follows: TGTGCCACCCGGACTAGCGGGATGCCAGATACGCAGTATTTT. Amino acids: CATRTSGMPDTQYF.

There are many counts of this clonotype. V is TRBV6-2 or TRBV6-3 and J is TRBJ1-1, with D unresolved. This CDR3 comprises 13 residues. Germline-derived CDR1 and CDR2 are MNHEY and SVGEGT. Trimming stripped 3 bases from V and 7 bases from J, with 12 bases between. The DNA of the CDR3 is TGTGCCAGCAGTTATGGTGGGGTTTTTGAAGCTTTCTTT. Residues: CASSYGGVFEAFF.

This clonotype was counted at least ten times. This sequence joins TRBV18 and TRBJ2-3, with D perhaps matching TRBD2 (5 bases). Germline V gene sequence: CDR1 KGHSH, CDR2 LQKENI. V lost 5 bases and J 0 bases, leaving 12 bases between the germline ends. CDR3 size: 15 residues. CDR3 sequence reads: CASSYRGLSTDTQYF. CDR3 sequence (DNA): TGTGCCAGCTCATACCGAGGGCTTAGCACAGATACGCAGTATTTT.

This clonotype has at least ten counts. V usage is TRBV7-9 and J usage is TRBJ2-1; D is perhaps TRBD2 (6 bases). The germline V and J ends were trimmed by 6 bases and 3 bases, with 21 bases remaining between them. CDR1 is SEHNR, CDR2 FQNEAQ, per germline (reference sequence). The CDR3 is 17 amino acids. CDR3 nucleotide sequence: TGTGCCAGCAGACATAGCGGACTACCGTCAGACTACAATGAGCAGTTCTTC. As protein: CASRHSGLPSDYNEQFF.

The genes are TRBV28 and TRBJ2-2; the D is unclear. Per the germline V gene, CDR1 is MDHEN and CDR2 is SYDVKM. Trimming shortened V by 4 bases and J by 2 bases, and 17 bases separated the two germline ends. The CDR3 runs 17 residues. CDR3 in amino acids: CASSSPGFGPNTGELFF. DNA for the CDR3: TGTGCCAGCAGTTCCCCCGGGTTCGGGCCCAACACCGGGGAGCTGTTTTTT.

There are many counts of this clonotype. J is TRBJ1-4 and V is TRBV20-1; 8 bases fit TRBD1. Germline V lookup: CDR1 DFQATT, CDR2 SNEGSKA (reference sequence). This CDR3 has 15 amino acids. The ends lost 0 bases at V and 1 base at J; junction bases unmatched: 1. The CDR3 sequence is CSARDDRGTNEKLFF. Written as DNA, the CDR3 is TGCAGTGCTAGAGACGACAGGGGAACTAATGAAAAACTGTTTTTT.

Many counts were recorded for this clonotype. The rearrangement links TRBV25-1 to TRBJ1-6; D gene uncertain. V lost 5 bases and J lost 9, with 8 bases in between. Germline loops: CDR1 MGHDK, CDR2 SYGVNS. The CDR3 is 12 residues long. The CDR3 reads CASSLEFSPLHF. CDR3 coding DNA: TGTGCCAGCAGTTTAGAGTTTTCACCCCTCCACTTT.

This clonotype occurred many times. The gene calls are TRBV19 and TRBJ1-1; D gene uncertain. CDR3 length: 13 amino acids. Germline CDR1 and CDR2: LNHDA and SQIVND (reference sequence). The germline V and J ends were trimmed by 2 bases and 1 base, with 5 bases remaining between them. This chain's CDR3 is CASSIQRNTEAFF. As DNA, the CDR3 is TGTGCCAGTAGTATACAGAGGAACACTGAAGCTTTCTTT.

The chain couples TRBV7-6 to TRBJ1-1, with TRBD1 matching over 8 bases. The J segment lost 5 bases and the V segment lost 5 bases, leaving 7 bases of the junction unmatched. The CDR3 covers 14 residues. Germline V gene data show CDR1 as SGHVS and CDR2 as FNYEAQ. The CDR3 DNA reads as TGTGCCAGCAGCCCCATAGGACAGGGAACTGAAGCTTTCTTT. Protein sequence: CASSPIGQGTEAFF.